This TCR beta chain was obtained from a study of blood T cell repertoires in COVID-19. On the study more broadly: COVID-19 samples from acute and convalescent phases originated in the United States, Italy and Spain. In each case, the material was cDNA or gDNA derived from T cells, B-cell-depleted T cells, or PBMCs.

Original data processing: From reference gene primer amplification, estimates of nucleated cell counts were derived. Generated by immunoSEQ multiplex PCR, the TCRdb table keeps only in-frame clones and is missing some. D and trimming come from the DNA, and the V and J calls and clone size come from that table. The sample lists about 150,000 clones; 85% to 90% were seen once. This CDR3 spans 16 amino acids. The germline V and J ends were trimmed by 7 bases and 3 bases, with 22 bases remaining between them. Germline assignment: CDR1 MDHEN and CDR2 SYDVKM. This TCR came from a woman aged 55 to 70 with active COVID-19. Material: peripheral blood. J is TRBJ2-7 and V is TRBV28; D may be TRBD1 (5 bases). In DNA, the CDR3 is TGTGCCAGCACTTCGCGGCCGGCAGGGAAATTCTACGAGCAGTACTTC. Translated: CASTSRPAGKFYEQYF.